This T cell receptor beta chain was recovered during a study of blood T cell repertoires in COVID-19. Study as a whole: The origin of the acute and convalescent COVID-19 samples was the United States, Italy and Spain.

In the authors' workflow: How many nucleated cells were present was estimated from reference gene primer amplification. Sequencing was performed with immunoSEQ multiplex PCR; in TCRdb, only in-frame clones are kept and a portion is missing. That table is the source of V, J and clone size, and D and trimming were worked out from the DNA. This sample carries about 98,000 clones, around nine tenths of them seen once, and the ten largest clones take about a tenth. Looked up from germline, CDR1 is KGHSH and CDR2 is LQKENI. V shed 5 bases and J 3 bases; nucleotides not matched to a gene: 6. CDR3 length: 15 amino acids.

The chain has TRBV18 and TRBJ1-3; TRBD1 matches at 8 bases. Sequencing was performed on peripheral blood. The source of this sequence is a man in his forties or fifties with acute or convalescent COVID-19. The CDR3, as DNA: TGTGCCAGCTCAATGACAGGGGAAATTGGAAACACCATATATTTT. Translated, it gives CASSMTGEIGNTIYF.